The 14 T cell receptor beta chains given below trace back to one sample, sequenced in a study of low-dose radiotherapy and immunotherapy resistance in tumors. Time point here: before trial treatment. Gene-specific TRAV and TRBV primers were used for first-strand cDNA, covering alpha and beta chains. Amplification of TCRs used a constant-region primer and V-primer adapter for about 20 PCR cycles. TCRdb used MiXCR to reprocess the reads, holding one entry per CDR3 protein. The repertoire holds 85,000 to 100,000 distinct CDR3 sequences, with roughly a tenth as singletons. Specimen: PBMCs, collected before treatment. Every receptor here comes from a male donor with prostate cancer.

The rearrangement uses TRBV5-4 and TRBJ2-7; D not resolved. There are 14 residues in the CDR3. Per germline, CDR1 SGHNT and CDR2 YYREEE (reference sequence). Trimming took 0 bases from V and 0 from J, leaving 7 bases between them. In DNA form, the CDR3 reads TGTGCCAGCAGCTTGGACCCGGACTCCTACGAGCAGTACTTC. It codes for CASSLDPDSYEQYF.

This clonotype came up many times. CDR3 sequence: CASDDGSTDTQYF. The CDR3 nucleotides are TGTGCCAGTGACGACGGAAGCACAGATACGCAGTATTTT. The J gene is TRBJ2-3, the V gene TRBV19; D not certain. The CDR3 length is 13 residues. Trimming took 8 bases from V and 0 from J, leaving 9 bases between them. Per the germline V gene, CDR1 is LNHDA and CDR2 is SQIVND (reference sequence).

This clonotype has a count of ten or more. This CDR3 is CASSQGSVRGPGELFF. DNA for the CDR3: TGCGCCAGCAGCCAAGGGTCTGTTCGGGGTCCCGGGGAGCTGTTTTTT. V is TRBV4-3 and J is TRBJ2-2; possibly TRBD2 for D (5 bases). The CDR3 is made up of 16 amino acids. V was cut by 1 base and J by 6 bases, with 15 bases left in between. CDR1 is LGHNA, CDR2 YSLEER, per germline.

This clonotype was observed at least ten times. The chain recombines TRBV6-1 with TRBJ2-5, with TRBD1 as a possible D gene (6 bases). The CDR3 runs to 14 residues. Trimming removed 5 bases from V and 1 base from J, with 11 bases in between. Germline-derived CDR1 and CDR2 are MNHNS and SASEGT. The CDR3 sequence: CASSLGTFQETQYF. Written as DNA, the CDR3 is TGTGCCAGCAGTCTTGGGACATTCCAAGAGACCCAGTACTTC.

This clonotype appeared many times. The genes are TRBV11-1 and TRBJ2-1; the D gene is possibly TRBD1 (5 bases). Germline CDR1 is SGHAT and CDR2 is FQDESV (reference sequence). The V gene lost 1 base and the J gene lost 3 bases, with 10 bases spanning the gap. The CDR3 contains 15 residues. The CDR3, as DNA: TGTGCCAGCAGCTTAGACAGGCTGCACTACAATGAGCAGTTCTTC. Amino acids: CASSLDRLHYNEQFF.

This clonotype was observed at least ten times. CDR3 nucleotides: TGTGCCAGCAGCGTAGGTAACCAAGAGACCCAGTACTTC. It translates to CASSVGNQETQYF. V and J are TRBV9 and TRBJ2-5; D gene unclear. Per the germline V gene, CDR1 is SGDLS and CDR2 is YYNGEE. Trimming left V 0 bases short and J 0 bases short, with 3 bases between. The CDR3 is made up of 13 amino acids.

This clonotype appeared many times. CDR3 in amino acids: CASSPSRSSYNEQFF. Here the CDR3 DNA reads TGTGCCAGCAGTCCTTCTAGGAGCTCCTACAATGAGCAGTTCTTC. The rearrangement joins TRBV28 to TRBJ2-1; D not certain. Between the trimmed V and J ends, which lost 5 bases and 0 bases, there was a span of 11 bases. This CDR3 is 15 amino acids long. The V gene's germline CDR1 is MDHEN and CDR2 SYDVKM.

This clonotype has a count of ten or more. This chain links TRBV19 with TRBJ2-2; the D gene is possibly TRBD2 (5 bases). The CDR3 sequence is 14 residues long. Per germline, CDR1 LNHDA and CDR2 SQIVND (reference sequence). V lost 5 bases and J lost 4, with 11 bases in between. CDR3 sequence reads: CASSRARGTGELFF. CDR3 nucleotides: TGTGCCAGTAGTCGAGCTCGGGGCACCGGGGAGCTGTTTTTT.

This clonotype has at least ten counts. The chain joins TRBV12-3 or TRBV12-4 to TRBJ1-1; TRBD1 matches 7 bases. CDR3 length: 13 amino acids. With 7 bases clipped from V and 5 bases from J, the junction kept 7 bases outside the gene matches. The CDR3 DNA reads as TGTGCCAGCATTACAGGGGAGGGGACTGAAGCTTTCTTT. Translating it yields CASITGEGTEAFF.

This clonotype was counted between two and nine times. This sequence joins TRBV27 and TRBJ2-7; 7 nucleotides align to TRBD2. The V segment lost 6 bases and the J segment 6 bases; nucleotides outside the gene matches: 11. The CDR3 runs to 14 residues. Germline V lookup: CDR1 MNHEY, CDR2 SMNVEV (reference sequence). CDR3 loop: CASRMTGTIGEQYF. CDR3 DNA sequence: TGTGCCAGCAGGATGACCGGGACTATCGGCGAGCAGTACTTC.

This clonotype was recorded at least ten times. The V call is TRBV18, the J call TRBJ1-4; the match to TRBD1 covers 8 bases. This CDR3 has 15 residues. Losses at the gene ends were 0 bases for V and 8 bases for J; bases not matched to a gene: 5. CDR1 and CDR2 from the germline V gene are KGHSH and LQKENI. CDR3 sequence reads: CASSPPDRGWEKLFF. The CDR3 DNA follows: TGTGCCAGCTCACCACCAGACAGGGGATGGGAAAAACTGTTTTTT.

This clonotype was observed at least ten times. The chain combines TRBV6-1 with TRBJ1-1, with TRBD1 identical over 8 bases. Germline CDR1 and CDR2: MNHNS and SASEGT. V dropped 3 bases and J dropped 7; count of bases not matched to a gene: 13. The CDR3 has 16 residues. Written as DNA, the CDR3 is TGTGCCAGCAGTGAGGTGGCAGGGGGCGCACGACTTGAAGCTTTCTTT. This codes for CASSEVAGGARLEAFF.

The rearrangement uses TRBV27 and TRBJ1-2, with unresolved D. The V gene lost 0 bases and the J gene lost 6 bases, with 11 bases spanning the gap. This CDR3 is 14 amino acids long. In germline, CDR1 is MNHEY, CDR2 SMNVEV (reference sequence). This chain's CDR3 is CASSLSGSLDGYTF. The CDR3 DNA sequence: TGTGCCAGCAGTTTATCCGGGTCCTTGGATGGCTACACCTTC.

This clonotype has a count of ten or more. The V gene is TRBV30, the J gene TRBJ2-1; 10 nucleotides match TRBD1. The CDR3 extends over 13 amino acids. Per the germline V gene, CDR1 is GTSNPN and CDR2 is SVGIG (reference sequence). The J segment lost 5 bases and the V segment lost 7 bases, leaving 5 bases of the junction unmatched. CDR3 in amino acids: CASRDRGDNEQFF. CDR3 coding DNA: TGTGCCTCACGGGACAGGGGAGACAATGAGCAGTTCTTC.